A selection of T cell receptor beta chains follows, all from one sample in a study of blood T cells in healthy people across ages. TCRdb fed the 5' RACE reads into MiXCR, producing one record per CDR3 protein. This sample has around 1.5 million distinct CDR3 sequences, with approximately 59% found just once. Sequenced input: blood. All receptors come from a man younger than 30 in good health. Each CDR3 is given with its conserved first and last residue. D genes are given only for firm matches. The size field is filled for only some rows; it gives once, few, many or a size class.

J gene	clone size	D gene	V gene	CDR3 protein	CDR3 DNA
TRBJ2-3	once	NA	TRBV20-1	CIGAQSDTQYF	TGCATAGGAGCTCAATCAGATACGCAGTATTTT
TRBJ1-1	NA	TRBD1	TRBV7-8	CASSLVTQGVTEAFF	TGTGCCAGCAGCTTAGTGACACAGGGGGTGACTGAAGCTTTCTTT
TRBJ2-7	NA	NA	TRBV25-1	CASLFYSGHTYEQYF	TGTGCCAGCCTATTTTACAGCGGGCATACCTACGAGCAGTACTTC
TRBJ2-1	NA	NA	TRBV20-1	CSARDPAFYNEQFF	TGCAGTGCTAGAGATCCGGCCTTTTACAATGAGCAGTTCTTC
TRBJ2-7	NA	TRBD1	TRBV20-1	CSAREGTVYEQYF	TGCAGTGCTAGAGAGGGGACAGTCTACGAGCAGTACTTC
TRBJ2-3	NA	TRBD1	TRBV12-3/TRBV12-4	CASSFPVGTGTDTQYF	TGTGCCAGCAGTTTCCCAGTGGGGACAGGCACAGATACGCAGTATTTT
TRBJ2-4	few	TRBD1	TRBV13	CASSPFGPLLQGAPGEQYF	TGTGCCAGCAGCCCCTTCGGGCCTTTATTACAGGGGGCCCCTGGAGAGCAGTACTTC
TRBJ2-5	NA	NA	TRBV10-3	CAISENLLQETQYF	TGTGCCATCAGTGAAAACTTACTCCAAGAGACCCAGTACTTC
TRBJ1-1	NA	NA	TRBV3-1	CASSQDRLKAFF	TGTGCCAGCAGCCAAGACCGACTTAAAGCTTTCTTT
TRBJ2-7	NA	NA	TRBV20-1	CSARAESSYEQYF	TGCAGTGCCCGAGCGGAATCCTCCTACGAGCAGTACTTC
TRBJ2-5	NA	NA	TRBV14	CASSGGLDWPQYF	TGTGCCAGCAGCGGGGGACTCGATTGGCCCCAGTACTTC
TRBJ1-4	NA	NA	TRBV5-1	CASSSRTATRYKEKLFF	TGCGCCAGCAGCTCACGGACAGCAACCAGATATAAGGAAAAACTGTTTTTT
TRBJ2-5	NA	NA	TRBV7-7	CASSLTEFSETQYF	TGTGCTAGCAGCTTGACAGAATTCTCGGAGACCCAGTACTTC
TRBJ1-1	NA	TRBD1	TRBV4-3	CASSTQTGGTEAFF	TGCGCCAGCAGCACACAGACAGGGGGCACTGAAGCTTTCTTT
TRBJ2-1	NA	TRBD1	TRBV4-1	CASSQGVRGIGDDEQFF	TGCGCCAGCAGCCAAGGTGTCAGGGGGATTGGAGATGATGAGCAGTTCTTC